Shown below are 27 T cell receptor beta chains from a single sample sequenced in a study of cytomegalovirus exposure and HLA in healthy donors. Researchers ran the PCR with 60 Vbeta and 13 Jbeta primers. This table comes from immunoSEQ multiplex PCR, and its TCRdb copy is limited to in-frame clones, with some not included. Here the sample spans about 190,000 clones, more than 70% being singletons. Input material: PBMCs. The receptors here all came from a man aged 25-45 years in good health and CMV-seropositive.

The rearrangement uses TRBV11-2 and TRBJ1-4; D is perhaps TRBD1 (5 bases). Trimming cost V 4 bases and J 4 bases, with 16 bases left between them. Germline V gene data show CDR1 as SGHAT and CDR2 as FQNNGV. This CDR3 is 16 amino acids long. CDR3 sequence: CASSSRSGGYNEKLFF. The DNA of the CDR3 is TGTGCCAGCAGCTCCAGAAGCGGGGGATATAATGAAAAACTGTTTTTT.

This CDR3 is CASSVEERGVYEQYF. CDR3 in DNA: TGTGCCAGCAGCGTAGAGGAGCGGGGGGTCTACGAGCAGTACTTC. V and J are TRBV9 and TRBJ2-7, with 9 positions matching TRBD2. The CDR3 covers 15 residues. Germline V gene data show CDR1 as SGDLS and CDR2 as YYNGEE. V gave up 0 bases and J gave up 3 bases; unmatched junction bases: 4.

V usage is TRBV10-3 and J usage is TRBJ2-3; D gene unclear. V was cut by 0 bases and J by 2 bases, with 6 bases left in between. The CDR3 has 14 amino acids. Germline V CDR1 and CDR2: ENHRY, SYGVKD. CDR3 nucleotides: TGTGCCATCAGTGAGTCGACACCCACAGATACGCAGTATTTT. It encodes CAISESTPTDTQYF.

The V and J genes are TRBV6-5 and TRBJ1-1, with a tentative D call TRBD1 (5 bases). CDR1 is MNHEY, CDR2 SVGAGI, per germline. The CDR3 loop spans 14 amino acids. Between the trimmed V and J ends, which lost 5 bases and 0 bases, there was a span of 10 bases. CDR3 bases: TGTGCCAGCAGTCCCTCAGGGTTGAACACTGAAGCTTTCTTT. This encodes CASSPSGLNTEAFF.

The CDR3 DNA is TGTGCCAGCAGCTTGTACGGACAGGGGATCCACGAGCAGTACTTC. The encoded protein is CASSLYGQGIHEQYF. V and J are TRBV5-6 and TRBJ2-7; 9 positions agree with TRBD1. Germline CDR1 and CDR2: SGHDT and YYEEEE. Trimming cost V 1 base and J 5 bases; bases outside gene matches: 7. The CDR3 contains 15 residues.

V is TRBV6-1 and J is TRBJ1-3; no definite D call. Germline CDR1 is MNHNS and CDR2 is SASEGT. The CDR3 consists of 14 residues. The V gene lost 7 bases and the J gene lost 0 bases, with 10 bases spanning the gap. For the CDR3, the DNA is TGTGCCAGCACTAGAGAGAGCTCTGGAAACACCATATATTTT. Translated: CASTRESSGNTIYF.

The CDR3 sequence: CASSQTNYGYTF. The CDR3 bases are TGTGCCAGCAGCCAAACAAACTATGGCTACACCTTC. The chain uses TRBV7-8 and TRBJ1-2, with D hard to call. The CDR3 consists of 12 residues. Germline CDR1 SGHVS, CDR2 FQNEAQ. Trimming stripped 5 bases from V and 2 bases from J, with 6 bases between.

The V gene is TRBV29-1, the J gene TRBJ2-7; TRBD2 agrees at 7 bases. The V gene end was trimmed by 7 bases and the J gene end by 3 bases; junction bases not matched to a gene: 15. Germline CDR1 reads SQVTM; CDR2 reads ANQGSEA. The CDR3 loop spans 15 amino acids. In DNA form, the CDR3 reads TGCAGCGCAACCCCGGGACTATCACCCAACTACGAGCAGTACTTC. The encoded protein is CSATPGLSPNYEQYF.

V usage is TRBV19 and J usage is TRBJ2-7, with unresolved D. From germline, CDR1 is LNHDA and CDR2 SQIVND (reference sequence). The V end was cut by 5 bases, the J end by 3 bases, with 11 bases between. The CDR3 extends over 13 amino acids. For the CDR3, the DNA is TGTGCCAGTAGTGCCCATCCAGGCTACGAGCAGTACTTC. It codes for CASSAHPGYEQYF.

This rearrangement joins TRBV7-9 to TRBJ2-7; the D gene is possibly TRBD2 (5 bases). Germline CDR1 SEHNR, CDR2 FQNEAQ (reference sequence). The CDR3 is made up of 15 amino acids. Trimming pared 4 bases from V and 2 bases from J, leaving 15 bases between. CDR3 amino acids: CASSSRLTGTYEQYF. The CDR3 nucleotides are TGTGCCAGCAGCTCCCGACTAACGGGGACCTACGAGCAGTACTTC. Full variable domain (missing parts from reference TRBV7-9 and TRBJ2-7): DTGVSQNPRHKITKRGQNVTFRCDPISEHNRLYWYRQTLGQGPEFLTYFQNEAQLEKSRLLSDRFSAERPKGSFSTLEIQRTEQGDSAMYLCASSSRLTGTYEQYFGPGTRLTVT.

The chain is built from TRBV4-3 and TRBJ2-3; 8 bases fit TRBD1. Germline-derived CDR1 and CDR2 are LGHNA and YSLEER. The trim removed 4 bases at V and 7 bases at J, leaving 10 bases unmatched. The CDR3 contains 15 residues. The CDR3 here is CASSPDRQGLHTQYF. The CDR3 DNA sequence: TGCGCCAGCAGCCCGGATCGACAGGGGTTGCATACGCAGTATTTT.

The chain couples TRBV11-3 to TRBJ1-5, with 9 bases identical to TRBD1. Germline CDR1 SGHNT, CDR2 YENEEA. With V trimmed by 1 base and J by 0 bases, 10 bases remained unmatched. This CDR3 has 19 residues. This chain's CDR3 is CASSLGDRARPYSNQPQHF. CDR3 bases: TGTGCCAGCAGCTTAGGGGACAGGGCCCGTCCCTATAGCAATCAGCCCCAGCATTTT.

The chain employs TRBV10-3 and TRBJ2-7; TRBD2 is a possible D gene (6 bases). The CDR3 spans 13 residues. Trimming shortened V by 0 bases and J by 6 bases, and 9 bases separated the two germline ends. CDR1 ENHRY and CDR2 SYGVKD come from the germline V gene. The CDR3 region is CAISESEGLEQYF. CDR3 coding DNA: TGTGCCATCAGTGAGTCGGAGGGCCTCGAGCAGTACTTC.

The chain joins TRBV6-4 to TRBJ1-5, with 8 bases identical to TRBD1. This CDR3 is built from 17 residues. Germline trimming cut 4 bases from V and 5 bases from J; bases unmatched to any gene: 13. Germline CDR1 reads MRHNA; CDR2 reads SNTAGT. The CDR3 DNA is TGTGCCAGCAGTGCCATTTGGACAGGGAGAAGTGATCAGCCCCAGCATTTT. Protein sequence: CASSAIWTGRSDQPQHF.

The rearrangement uses TRBV19 and TRBJ1-5, with D unclear. Trimming took off 5 bases at V and 9 bases at J, with 14 bases between the two ends. Germline V gives CDR1 LNHDA, CDR2 SQIVND (reference sequence). The CDR3 has 13 residues. The CDR3 DNA reads TGTGCCAGTAGTGAGGAGGGTGGTGGGCCCCAGCATTTT. The encoded protein is CASSEEGGGPQHF.

This clone has more than one count but fewer than ten. The chain carries TRBV19 and TRBJ2-1, with TRBD2 identical over 7 bases. This CDR3 comprises 12 residues. CDR1 and CDR2 from the germline V gene are LNHDA and SQIVND (reference sequence). With 5 bases clipped from V and 8 bases from J, the junction kept 3 bases outside the gene matches. Here the CDR3 DNA reads TGTGCCAGTAGTCCACGGGGGGATGAGCAGTTCTTC. This codes for CASSPRGDEQFF.

The chain has TRBV5-4 and TRBJ2-5; 8 nucleotides align to TRBD2. CDR1 and CDR2 (germline): SGHNT, YYREEE (reference sequence). V was clipped by 2 bases and J by 4 bases; unmatched bases: 7. This CDR3 is 15 amino acids long. CDR3 protein: CASSFQRGLRETQYF. DNA of the CDR3: TGTGCCAGCAGCTTCCAGCGGGGGCTGAGAGAGACCCAGTACTTC. Drawing the rest from reference TRBV5-4 and TRBJ2-5, the complete variable domain is ETGVTQSPTHLIKTRGQQVTLRCSSQSGHNTVSWYQQALGQGPQFIFQYYREEENGRGNFPPRFSGLQFPNYSSELNVNALELDDSALYLCASSFQRGLRETQYFGPGTRLLVL.

CDR3 residues: CASSIQDRARTYSNQPQHF. The DNA for the CDR3 is TGTGCCAGTAGTATACAGGACAGGGCCCGAACGTATAGCAATCAGCCCCAGCATTTT. V and J are TRBV19 and TRBJ1-5; 8 nucleotides align to TRBD1. This CDR3 comprises 19 residues. Trimming at V came to 2 bases and at J to 0 bases, leaving 12 bases not matched to a gene. Germline loops: CDR1 LNHDA, CDR2 SQIVND (reference sequence).

This clone was picked up a small number of times. This chain uses TRBV11-1 with TRBJ2-5; 8 nucleotides match TRBD1. Germline V gene sequence: CDR1 SGHAT, CDR2 FQDESV (reference sequence). After removal of 1 base from V and 4 bases from J, the junction contained 5 bases not matched to a gene. This CDR3 spans 15 amino acids. CDR3 nucleotide sequence: TGTGCCAGCAGCTTAGTAGCAGGGGGCGGAGAGACCCAGTACTTC. It yields the protein CASSLVAGGGETQYF. The full variable domain, with the rest looked up from reference TRBV11-1 and TRBJ2-5, is EAEVAQSPRYKITEKSQAVAFWCDPISGHATLYWYRQILGQGPELLVQFQDESVVDDSQLPKDRFSAERLKGVDSTLKIQPAELGDSAMYLCASSLVAGGGETQYFGPGTRLLVL.

This clone was seen a few times. This sequence joins TRBV5-4 and TRBJ1-1; 9 bases are a match to TRBD1. In germline, CDR1 is SGHNT, CDR2 YYREEE (reference sequence). This CDR3 region has 16 residues. V lost 0 bases, J lost 0 bases, and 3 bases stayed unmatched. CDR3 protein: CASSLGDRVMNTEAFF. The CDR3 DNA is TGTGCCAGCAGCTTGGGGGACAGGGTCATGAACACTGAAGCTTTCTTT.

The chain is built from TRBV5-6 and TRBJ2-3, with TRBD2 as a possible D gene (6 bases). This CDR3 spans 15 amino acids. V was cut by 6 bases and J by 4 bases, with 18 bases left in between. Germline CDR1 reads SGHDT; CDR2 reads YYEEEE. The CDR3 coding sequence is TGTGCCAGCACCCTCGGGATGGGGGAGGCAGATACGCAGTATTTT. Its translation is CASTLGMGEADTQYF.

V and J are TRBV5-1 and TRBJ2-7, with 8 bases aligning to TRBD2. The germline CDR1 and CDR2 sequences are SGHRS and YFSETQ. This CDR3 has 14 amino acids. Unmatched junction bases numbered 5, after V lost 3 bases and J lost 3 bases. Here the CDR3 reads CASSSPAGGYEQYF. The CDR3 DNA follows: TGCGCCAGCAGCTCGCCGGCGGGGGGCTACGAGCAGTACTTC. Full variable domain (rest looked up from reference TRBV5-1 and TRBJ2-7): KAGVTQTPRYLIKTRGQQVTLSCSPISGHRSVSWYQQTPGQGLQFLFEYFSETQRNKGNFPGRFSGRQFSNSRSEMNVSTLELGDSALYLCASSSPAGGYEQYFGPGTRLTVT.

The chain combines TRBV2 with TRBJ1-2, with TRBD1 as a possible D gene (5 bases). The germline gives CDR1 SNHLY, CDR2 FYNNEI. The CDR3 is 12 residues long. The CDR3 nucleotides are TGTTCGGGGGGAGACGGCAACTATGGCTACACCTTC. This codes for CSGGDGNYGYTF. Based on the CDR3 plus reference TRBV2 and TRBJ1-2, the full variable domain is EPEVTQTPSHQVTQMGQEVILRCVPISNHLYFYWYRQILGQKVEFLVSFYNNEISEKSEIFDDQFSVERPDGSNFTLKIRSTKLEDSAMYFCSGGDGNYGYTFGSGTRLTVV.

The V and J genes are TRBV27 and TRBJ2-7; TRBD2 might be the D (5 bases). Trimming shortened V by 5 bases and J by 7 bases, and 21 bases separated the two germline ends. Looked up from germline, CDR1 is MNHEY and CDR2 is SMNVEV (reference sequence). The CDR3 extends over 15 amino acids. This CDR3 reads CASSRGGFPTWEQYF. Written as DNA, the CDR3 is TGTGCCAGCAGTCGTGGCGGGTTTCCGACCTGGGAGCAGTACTTC.

V gene TRBV30 combines with J gene TRBJ2-7; 7 nucleotides line up with TRBD1. The CDR3 loop spans 14 amino acids. V was clipped by 3 bases and J by 5 bases; unmatched bases: 10. Germline assignment: CDR1 GTSNPN and CDR2 SVGIG (reference sequence). DNA of the CDR3: TGTGCCTGGAGGGGGCACCTGACAGGGAACGAGCAGTACTTC. The encoded protein is CAWRGHLTGNEQYF.

In this sample, this clone turned up a few times. The gene calls are TRBV4-1 and TRBJ1-3, with D hard to call. The CDR3 runs 17 residues. Looked up from germline, CDR1 is MGHRA and CDR2 is YSYEKL. V was shortened by 4 bases and J by 0 bases, with 16 bases between the two germline ends. CDR3 in amino acids: CASSPREYGSSGNTIYF. CDR3 sequence (DNA): TGCGCCAGCAGCCCGAGGGAGTACGGATCCTCTGGAAACACCATATATTTT.

The chain uses TRBV9 and TRBJ1-1; 8 bases agree with TRBD1. V dropped 2 bases and J dropped 9; count of bases not matched to a gene: 12. Germline values: CDR1 SGDLS, CDR2 YYNGEE. The CDR3 consists of 15 residues. Here the CDR3 reads CASSVAGGLGDQAFF. The CDR3 DNA sequence: TGTGCCAGCAGCGTGGCAGGGGGCTTGGGGGACCAAGCTTTCTTT.